Sequencing of this T cell receptor (beta chain) was carried out in a study of T cell responses to AZD1222 COVID-19 vaccine. Overall study findings and caveats: Clonal diversity may have been underestimated in mostly white British donors. Researchers took repertoire samples only after the peak T cell response had come.

This table comes from immunoSEQ multiplex PCR, and its TCRdb copy is limited to in-frame clones, with some not included. The table has some 130,000 clones, roughly nine tenths seen once. Note on this clone: Its antigen is undetermined.

The CDR3 runs 15 residues. Germline CDR1 and CDR2: SGHNT and YYREEE (reference sequence). The V and J ends lost 3 bases and 2 bases, in that order; junction bases with no gene match: 7. Sequencing used peripheral blood, obtained 28 days after the second AZD1222 dose. The V call is TRBV5-4, the J call TRBJ2-7; 8 bases fit TRBD2. The TCR originated in an adult who received the AZD1222 COVID-19 vaccine. The CDR3 DNA is TGTGCCAGCAGCTCCCAGCGGGGGCCACCCTACGAGCAGTACTTC. It specifies CASSSQRGPPYEQYF. Together with reference TRBV5-4 and TRBJ2-7, the CDR3 gives the full variable domain: ETGVTQSPTHLIKTRGQQVTLRCSSQSGHNTVSWYQQALGQGPQFIFQYYREEENGRGNFPPRFSGLQFPNYSSELNVNALELDDSALYLCASSSQRGPPYEQYFGPGTRLTVT.